This TCR beta chain was found in a study of T cells in tuberculosis (dated by TCRdb to about 2018). Study-wide context: The study combined CD1B tetramers and high-throughput TCR immunosequencing to characterize T cells specific for the mycobacterial lipid antigen glucose monomycolate (GMM). With over nine people per group, a South African clinical cohort compared IGRA-negative adolescents, IGRA-positive adolescents with latent tuberculosis, and adults with active tuberculosis. PBMC from patients with active tuberculosis were archived either before the start of standard anti-tuberculosis treatment or within 7 days of starting that treatment.

Regarding this clone: No antigen is known for it. Per-nucleotide qualities are absent, and no much larger clonotype sits a single base away.

TCR libraries were generated with the immunoSEQ multiplex PCR assay, using TCR-beta and/or TCR-alpha/delta assays for each sample. The amplified TCR libraries were sequenced using the Illumina high-throughput platform. The study's own analysis went as follows. Clustering and dimensionality reduction relied on pairwise TCRdist distances among GMM-specific receptors from T cells that were either sorted ex vivo or expanded in vitro. Each clinical repertoire was scored by mean NN-distance, the average TCRdist to the nearest 10% of tetramer-positive reference sequences. GEM TCR motif frequency was calculated as the fraction of unique TCRs that matched known GEM sequences by V/J usage and CDR3 length. Active tuberculosis was classified by linear discriminant analysis with leave-one-out cross-validation, implemented in scikit-learn. TCRdb provides this immuneACCESS table in a form limited to in-frame rearrangements. Some clones are lacking; in checked studies, under half of them reflect an unresolved V gene, and why the rest are absent is not known. The V and J calls and clone size were taken over from that table, and D and trimming were inferred from the DNA. The sample data list tens of thousands of clones, and around 85% of these were observed just once. Around 14% of the sample is taken by the ten largest.

Overall results and qualifications from the work: Active tuberculosis TCR-alpha repertoires showed smaller mean NN-distances to GMM-specific TCRs than IGRA-negative controls, suggesting clonal expansion of these TCRs. The smaller NN-distances in active tuberculosis patients were driven in part by shorter CDR3-alpha lengths, while the difference seen for TCR-beta was not statistically significant. Clinical samples were selected based on the availability of cryopreserved specimens, with adults included as active tuberculosis cases and adolescents included as controls. An accuracy of 87% (AUROC approximately 0.93) was reached by a classifier using the diverse GMM-specific repertoire, compared with under 75% accuracy when GEM motif frequencies were used.

Relative to germline, V is 4 bases shorter and J is 4 bases shorter, with 10 bases between their ends. Reading from cysteine to phenylalanine, the CDR3 counts 13 amino acids. The kept DNA is CDR3 alone, 39 bases in frame from the first base. Sequences SGHVS (CDR1) and FQNEAQ (CDR2) are obtained from the germline V gene. In the paper's terms, the time point label means: new active TB diagnosis, blood taken before or within 7 days of starting treatment. The patients with active tuberculosis were newly diagnosed, HIV-seronegative South African adults aged 18 years or older. Confirmation of active tuberculosis was based on positive sputum smear microscopy and/or a positive M. tuberculosis culture. Unsorted cryopreserved PBMC were immunosequenced, covering on average around 100,000 T cells per clinical donor.

The rearrangement combines TRBV7-8 with TRBJ1-1; TRBD1 is a weak D gene call, 5 bases matching. Material: PBMCs, obtained at tuberculosis diagnosis. This clonotype originated in an adult with tuberculosis. The CDR3 sequence is CASSSGSITEAFF. Read as DNA, the sequence is TGTGCCAGCAGCTCAGGGTCGATCACTGAAGCTTTCTTT.